The 20 T cell receptor beta chains listed next were all sequenced from one sample in a study of T cell changes during pregnancy in multiple sclerosis. Only in-frame clones appear in the TCRdb table, and some are missing; sequencing was by immunoSEQ multiplex PCR. There are 54,000 or so clones in the sample; 93% occur only once, and roughly 0.34% lies in the top ten. Sequencing used CD4+ T cells from peripheral blood mononuclear cells, obtained before pregnancy. These receptors all come from a female donor with multiple sclerosis, enrolled in a pregnancy study.

This chain uses TRBV7-9 with TRBJ2-3; 12 bases match TRBD2. Germline V lookup: CDR1 SEHNR, CDR2 FQNEAQ (reference sequence). V shed 5 bases, J shed 3 bases, and the junction held 9 bases outside the gene matches. There are 17 residues in the CDR3. CDR3 amino acids: CASSVRLAGVGTDTQYF. CDR3 nucleotides: TGTGCCAGCAGCGTAAGACTAGCGGGAGTTGGTACAGATACGCAGTATTTT.

The rearrangement links TRBV28 to TRBJ1-2, with 9 positions matching TRBD1. Germline V gene data show CDR1 as MDHEN and CDR2 as SYDVKM. V trimming: 7 bases; J trimming: 12 bases; junction bases outside the gene matches: 12. The CDR3 extends over 13 amino acids. The CDR3 spells CASNPRDRAFHTF. In DNA form, the CDR3 reads TGTGCCAGCAATCCCCGGGACAGGGCTTTCCACACCTTC.

The chain couples TRBV28 to TRBJ2-1, with TRBD2 matching 13 bases. The length of the CDR3 is 15 residues. Losses at the gene ends were 10 bases for V and 7 bases for J; bases not matched to a gene: 10. Per the germline V gene, CDR1 is MDHEN and CDR2 is SYDVKM. CDR3 residues: CATTSGTSGKNEQFF. The CDR3 DNA reads TGTGCCACCACGTCCGGGACTAGCGGGAAAAATGAGCAGTTCTTC.

The chain is built from TRBV28 and TRBJ2-1, with 10 bases matching TRBD2. The CDR3 has 16 residues. Germline CDR1 reads MDHEN; CDR2 reads SYDVKM. With V trimmed by 3 bases and J by 7 bases, 9 bases remained unmatched. The CDR3 here is CASSFPSGSGMNEQFF. DNA of the CDR3: TGTGCCAGCAGTTTCCCTAGCGGGAGCGGTATGAATGAGCAGTTCTTC.

The genes are TRBV7-2 and TRBJ1-1; 7 positions match TRBD1. CDR1 SGHTA and CDR2 FQGNSA come from the germline V gene. V trimming: 5 bases; J trimming: 5 bases; junction bases outside the gene matches: 5. The CDR3 totals 13 residues. The CDR3 is CASSDREKTEAFF. The CDR3, as DNA: TGTGCCAGCAGCGACAGGGAGAAAACTGAAGCTTTCTTT.

The chain combines TRBV7-3 with TRBJ1-1; no firm D call. The CDR3 is 14 amino acids. CDR1 and CDR2 from the germline V gene are SGHTA and FQGTGA. V was pared by 5 bases and J by 4 bases, with 14 bases between. The DNA for the CDR3 is TGTGCCAGCAGCCAAATTGGAGGAGGCACTGAAGCTTTCTTT. As protein: CASSQIGGGTEAFF.

V usage is TRBV5-5 and J usage is TRBJ1-4, with 9 nucleotides matching TRBD1. Trimming cost V 0 bases and J 7 bases; bases outside gene matches: 4. The germline V gene has CDR1 SGHKS and CDR2 YYEKEE (reference sequence). The CDR3 spans 15 residues. The chain's CDR3 is CASSLGTGGVEKLFF. The CDR3 DNA is TGTGCCAGCAGCTTGGGAACAGGGGGCGTTGAAAAACTGTTTTTT. Using reference TRBV5-5 and TRBJ1-4 for the parts outside the CDR3, the full variable domain is DAGVTQSPTHLIKTRGQQVTLRCSPISGHKSVSWYQQVLGQGPQFIFQYYEKEERGRGNFPDRFSARQFPNYSSELNVNALLLGDSALYLCASSLGTGGVEKLFFGSGTQLSVL.

This chain uses TRBV25-1 with TRBJ2-1; 14 nucleotides agree with TRBD2. V lost 5 bases, J lost 5 bases, and 5 bases stayed unmatched. The length of the CDR3 is 16 residues. Per the germline V gene, CDR1 is MGHDK and CDR2 is SYGVNS. CDR3 nucleotides: TGTGCCAGCAGTCGGACTAGCGGGAGGTCCAACAATGAGCAGTTCTTC. Translating gives CASSRTSGRSNNEQFF.

The V and J genes are TRBV2 and TRBJ2-1; a possible D gene is TRBD1 (6 bases). V was pared by 6 bases and J by 9 bases, with 18 bases between. The CDR3 has 14 residues. Germline V CDR1 and CDR2: SNHLY, FYNNEI. CDR3: CASRQHDLGGEQFF. The CDR3 DNA follows: TGTGCCAGCAGACAGCACGATTTAGGGGGTGAGCAGTTCTTC. Using reference TRBV2 and TRBJ2-1 for the parts outside the CDR3, the full variable domain is EPEVTQTPSHQVTQMGQEVILRCVPISNHLYFYWYRQILGQKVEFLVSFYNNEISEKSEIFDDQFSVERPDGSNFTLKIRSTKLEDSAMYFCASRQHDLGGEQFFGPGTRLTVL.

This clone appeared a single time. The chain carries TRBV7-6 and TRBJ2-5; possibly TRBD2 for D (6 bases). In germline, CDR1 is SGHVS, CDR2 FNYEAQ. V lost 5 bases and J 2 bases, leaving 9 bases between the germline ends. The CDR3 contains 13 residues. The CDR3 nucleotides are TGTGCCAGCAGCCTGGGACTGCAAGAGACCCAGTACTTC. Encoded protein: CASSLGLQETQYF.

The CDR3 region has the DNA TGTGCCAGCAGCTCCACTAGCGGGTTCTACAATGAGCAGTTCTTC. This encodes CASSSTSGFYNEQFF. The V call is TRBV11-3, the J call TRBJ2-1; TRBD2 agrees at 9 bases. This CDR3 spans 15 amino acids. CDR1 is SGHNT and CDR2 is YENEEA in the germline V gene. V was pared by 4 bases and J by 3 bases, with 4 bases of the junction left unmatched.

This chain uses TRBV10-3 with TRBJ1-2, with D maybe TRBD1 (5 bases). V lost 6 bases and J 1 base, leaving 15 bases between the germline ends. CDR3 length: 15 amino acids. Germline-derived CDR1 and CDR2 are ENHRY and SYGVKD. CDR3 residues: CAIRDTGGSNYGYTF. The DNA for the CDR3 is TGTGCCATCAGAGATACAGGCGGAAGTAACTATGGCTACACCTTC.

This clone was seen a single time. The chain links TRBV18 to TRBJ2-2; 8 bases line up with TRBD2. Trimming removed 0 bases from V and 5 bases from J; junction bases left unmatched: 8. Germline lookup yields CDR1 KGHSH and CDR2 LQKENI. The CDR3 sequence is 17 residues long. This CDR3 is CASSPPGRGAPTGELFF. DNA of the CDR3: TGTGCCAGCTCACCACCCGGGAGGGGGGCTCCGACCGGGGAGCTGTTTTTT.

CDR3: CASSSSRFAGTGSYEQYF. The CDR3 nucleotides are TGCGCCAGCAGCTCGTCCCGATTTGCCGGGACAGGTTCCTACGAGCAGTACTTC. This chain connects TRBV5-1 to TRBJ2-7, with TRBD1 matching 8 bases. The germline V gene encodes CDR1 SGHRS and CDR2 YFSETQ. The V and J ends lost 3 bases and 1 base, in that order; junction bases with no gene match: 15. This CDR3 contains 18 residues.

The chain has TRBV4-1 and TRBJ2-3; 10 bases fit TRBD2. The CDR3 consists of 17 residues. J lost 2 bases, V lost 0 bases, and 5 bases had no gene match. The germline V gene has CDR1 MGHRA and CDR2 YSYEKL. CDR3: CASSQDGAGGYTDTQYF. In DNA, the CDR3 is TGCGCCAGCAGCCAAGATGGAGCGGGAGGGTACACAGATACGCAGTATTTT.

The J gene is TRBJ2-7, the V gene TRBV19; 8 positions match TRBD1. The V gene end was trimmed by 4 bases and the J gene end by 0 bases; junction bases not matched to a gene: 5. Per germline, CDR1 LNHDA and CDR2 SQIVND (reference sequence). The CDR3 loop spans 15 amino acids. This chain's CDR3 is CASSKQTGASYEQYF. CDR3 DNA sequence: TGTGCCAGTAGTAAACAGACAGGGGCCTCCTACGAGCAGTACTTC.

V and J are TRBV18 and TRBJ2-7; 11 bases match TRBD2. The V segment lost 0 bases and the J segment 1 base; nucleotides outside the gene matches: 5. Germline assignment: CDR1 KGHSH and CDR2 LQKENI. The CDR3 runs to 17 residues. The CDR3 loop is CASSPPGLAGLSYEQYF. In DNA form, the CDR3 reads TGTGCCAGCTCACCACCTGGACTAGCGGGTCTATCCTACGAGCAGTACTTC. The full variable domain, rest sourced from reference TRBV18 and TRBJ2-7, is NAGVMQNPRHLVRRRGQEARLRCSPMKGHSHVYWYRQLPEEGLKFMVYLQKENIIDESGMPKERFSAEFPKEGPSILRIQQVVRGDSAAYFCASSPPGLAGLSYEQYFGPGTRLTVT.

The J gene is TRBJ1-2, the V gene TRBV6-1; D call uncertain. The ends were cut back, 3 bases at V and 0 bases at J, with 11 bases in the middle. CDR3 length equals 15 residues. CDR1 MNHNS and CDR2 SASEGT come from the germline V gene. Written as DNA, the CDR3 is TGTGCCAGCAGTGACTCCGGCGGGTCTAACTATGGCTACACCTTC. Encoded protein: CASSDSGGSNYGYTF.

The chain is built from TRBV28 and TRBJ1-2; D may be TRBD1 (5 bases). Trimming shortened V by 10 bases and J by 0 bases, and 12 bases separated the two germline ends. The length of the CDR3 is 13 residues. Germline CDR1 and CDR2: MDHEN and SYDVKM. In nucleotides, the CDR3 is TGTGCCACCACGACAGCCCCTAACTATGGCTACACCTTC. As protein: CATTTAPNYGYTF.

The gene calls are TRBV28 and TRBJ2-1, with a tentative D call TRBD2 (5 bases). The germline V and J ends were trimmed by 1 base and 3 bases, with 13 bases remaining between them. The germline V gene encodes CDR1 MDHEN and CDR2 SYDVKM. The CDR3 length is 16 residues. Here the CDR3 DNA reads TGTGCCAGCAGTTTATCCCAGGTTGGGAGCTACAATGAGCAGTTCTTC. Amino acid sequence: CASSLSQVGSYNEQFF.